This section outlines one TCR beta chain sequence together with its context. Its antigen remains unidentified. This sample stems from a study of cytomegalovirus exposure and HLA in healthy donors. Looked up from germline, CDR1 is SGHKS and CDR2 is YYEKEE (reference sequence). V was cut by 4 bases and J by 1 base, with 8 bases left in between. There are 13 residues in the CDR3. The study's findings and limits: Later examination showed HLA-associated TCR beta chains had greater clonal expansion than equally common others. In a later analysis, productive TCRs from donors in an Asian-associated ancestry cluster reportedly carried fewer N-insertions than the cohort mean. Among the CMV-associated chains, three were confirmed in vitro as specific for CMV antigens.

With 60 Vbeta and 13 Jbeta primers, the PCR was carried out. Per the original methods: It was a later analysis that counted 83 million or so unique TCR beta chains, of which approximately 11 million were shared. The repertoire was sequenced with immunoSEQ multiplex PCR; TCRdb's copy has only in-frame clones and lacks some. Clone size and the V and J calls come from that table; the DNA yielded D and trimming. This sample carries roughly 100,000 clones, around 68% of them seen once, and the ten largest clones take 4.5% to 5%. Sequencing was carried out using PBMCs. This receptor was obtained from a human donor in good health. J is TRBJ1-2 and V is TRBV5-5; D is possibly TRBD1 (6 bases). This CDR3 is CASSVQGNYGYTF. The CDR3 region has the DNA TGTGCCAGCAGCGTACAGGGTAACTATGGCTACACCTTC.